These 16 T cell receptor beta chains originate from one sample sequenced in a study of shared clonotypes between healthy human individuals. The data were produced by immunoSEQ multiplex PCR, yet TCRdb's version contains in-frame clones alone and is incomplete. The table records some 1,600,000 clones, 98% of them present only once. The sequenced material came from naive CD4+ T cells sorted from blood. Stated subset: CD45RA+ positively selected. These receptors all come from a man aged 25 to 40 in good health.

The rearrangement joins TRBV19 to TRBJ2-2; 12 nucleotides match TRBD1. Trimming cost V 6 bases and J 5 bases; bases outside gene matches: 7. CDR3 length: 16 amino acids. The V gene's germline CDR1 is LNHDA and CDR2 SQIVND (reference sequence). This CDR3 is CASRIGTGGWTGELFF. As DNA, the CDR3 is TGTGCCAGTAGGATTGGGACAGGGGGCTGGACCGGGGAGCTGTTTTTT.

The J gene is TRBJ2-1, the V gene TRBV11-3; no definite D call. Germline CDR1 is SGHNT and CDR2 is YENEEA. The CDR3 loop spans 15 amino acids. Trimming pared 5 bases from V and 5 bases from J, leaving 16 bases between. This CDR3 reads CASSLPGRKDNEQFF. The CDR3 DNA is TGTGCCAGCAGCCTACCCGGCCGAAAAGACAATGAGCAGTTCTTC.

The chain couples TRBV4-2 to TRBJ2-5; D uncertain. The CDR3 is 13 amino acids. Germline V CDR1 and CDR2: LGHNA, YNFKEQ. V was trimmed by 1 base and J by 5 bases, leaving 8 bases between them. The CDR3 DNA reads as TGTGCCAGCAGCCAAGCGCGAGTGGAGACCCAGTACTTC. Amino acid sequence: CASSQARVETQYF.

The V call is TRBV18, the J call TRBJ1-1; 7 bases fit TRBD1. Germline V gene data show CDR1 as KGHSH and CDR2 as LQKENI. This CDR3 region has 15 residues. The V segment lost 3 bases and the J segment 2 bases; nucleotides outside the gene matches: 6. The CDR3 spells CASSPQTGINTEAFF. Here the CDR3 DNA reads TGTGCCAGCTCACCTCAGACAGGGATTAACACTGAAGCTTTCTTT.

This clone appeared once. The V call is TRBV7-8, the J call TRBJ2-2, with D perhaps matching TRBD1 or TRBD2 (5 bases each). CDR1 SGHVS and CDR2 FQNEAQ come from the germline V gene. The V gene lost 2 bases and the J gene lost 3 bases, with 10 bases spanning the gap. The CDR3 has 15 amino acids. The CDR3 nucleotides are TGTGCCAGCAGCTTAAGACGGGACGACACCGGGGAGCTGTTTTTT. Protein product: CASSLRRDDTGELFF.

The chain couples TRBV5-6 to TRBJ2-1, with D possibly being TRBD2 (6 bases). The V gene lost 4 bases and the J gene lost 4 bases, with 18 bases spanning the gap. From germline, CDR1 is SGHDT and CDR2 YYEEEE. This CDR3 region has 16 residues. The CDR3 DNA reads TGTGCCAGCAGCCTGACTAGACCCCTCGTTTACAATGAGCAGTTCTTC. Translation gives CASSLTRPLVYNEQFF. The full variable domain, in which reference TRBV5-6 and TRBJ2-1 provide the parts outside the CDR3, is DAGVTQSPTHLIKTRGQQVTLRCSPKSGHDTVSWYQQALGQGPQFIFQYYEEEERQRGNFPDRFSGHQFPNYSSELNVNALLLGDSALYLCASSLTRPLVYNEQFFGPGTRLTVL.

V is TRBV5-4 and J is TRBJ2-1; D is possibly TRBD2 (6 bases). Trimming cost V 1 base and J 6 bases, with 11 bases left between them. CDR1 SGHNT and CDR2 YYREEE come from the germline V gene (reference sequence). CDR3 length equals 14 residues. The DNA for the CDR3 is TGTGCCAGCAGCTTGACGGGAGACCTCAATGAGCAGTTCTTC. This codes for CASSLTGDLNEQFF.

The chain combines TRBV5-6 with TRBJ2-7, with TRBD2 matching 8 bases. With V trimmed by 3 bases and J by 6 bases, 14 bases remained unmatched. Germline assignment: CDR1 SGHDT and CDR2 YYEEEE. The CDR3 is 16 amino acids. The CDR3 sequence: CASSSLPVAGTVEQYF. The CDR3 DNA reads TGTGCCAGCAGCTCGCTCCCGGTAGCGGGAACGGTCGAGCAGTACTTC.

The V gene is TRBV18, the J gene TRBJ2-7; D might be TRBD1 (6 bases). Germline-derived CDR1 and CDR2 are KGHSH and LQKENI. The CDR3 is 13 amino acids. V was trimmed by 6 bases and J by 3 bases, leaving 12 bases between them. CDR3 protein: CASSPDRHYEQYF. For the CDR3, the DNA is TGTGCCAGCTCTCCCGACAGGCACTACGAGCAGTACTTC. Combining the CDR3 with reference TRBV18 and TRBJ2-7 gives the whole variable domain NAGVMQNPRHLVRRRGQEARLRCSPMKGHSHVYWYRQLPEEGLKFMVYLQKENIIDESGMPKERFSAEFPKEGPSILRIQQVVRGDSAAYFCASSPDRHYEQYFGPGTRLTVT.

The rearrangement joins TRBV5-1 to TRBJ2-3; D remains ambiguous. The V end lost 2 bases, the J end lost 3 bases, and 16 bases lay between the germline ends. CDR1 is SGHRS and CDR2 is YFSETQ in the germline V gene. CDR3 length: 16 amino acids. This CDR3 is CASSLAVSRGTDTQYF. Here the CDR3 DNA reads TGCGCCAGCAGCTTAGCTGTGTCCCGAGGTACAGATACGCAGTATTTT.

The chain combines TRBV7-2 with TRBJ2-5, with 16 bases that match TRBD2. Looked up from germline, CDR1 is SGHTA and CDR2 is FQGNSA. The CDR3 sequence is 15 residues long. V shed 5 bases and J 9 bases; nucleotides not matched to a gene: 6. The CDR3 sequence is CASSQGLAGGPAQYF. The CDR3 DNA reads TGTGCCAGCAGCCAGGGACTAGCGGGAGGGCCCGCCCAGTACTTC.

On this clone itself: The identical CDR3 is also encoded by other nucleotide sequences in the sample. V usage is TRBV28 and J usage is TRBJ2-1; D possibly corresponds to TRBD1 (5 bases). Germline V gene lookup returns CDR1 MDHEN and CDR2 SYDVKM. The CDR3 extends over 13 amino acids. V dropped 2 bases and J dropped 4 bases, with 6 bases sitting between them. CDR3: CASSLDRYNEQFF. CDR3 nucleotides: TGTGCCAGCAGTTTAGACAGATACAATGAGCAGTTCTTC.

This chain links TRBV28 with TRBJ2-7; 10 bases line up with TRBD2. Germline V CDR1 and CDR2: MDHEN, SYDVKM. V shed 4 bases and J 4 bases; nucleotides not matched to a gene: 7. This CDR3 is 15 amino acids long. The DNA of the CDR3 is TGTGCCAGCAGTTCTAGCGGGAGCTTAGGTTACGAGCAGTACTTC. It specifies CASSSSGSLGYEQYF.

For the CDR3, the DNA is TGTGCCAGCAGCTCCCCGGGGGGCGAAAACACTGAAGCTTTCTTT. It yields the protein CASSSPGGENTEAFF. V and J are TRBV5-4 and TRBJ1-1; a weak D match, TRBD1 (6 bases). This CDR3 is built from 15 residues. Trimming pared 3 bases from V and 2 bases from J, leaving 14 bases between. Germline CDR1 is SGHNT and CDR2 is YYREEE (reference sequence).

The V and J genes are TRBV15 and TRBJ2-5; the D gene is possibly TRBD2 (6 bases). This CDR3 has 12 amino acids. From germline, CDR1 is LNHNV and CDR2 YYDKDF (reference sequence). The V end lost 4 bases, the J end lost 7 bases, and 10 bases lay between the germline ends. CDR3 nucleotide sequence: TGTGCCACCAGCAATGAGGAGGGGACCCAGTACTTC. Encoded protein: CATSNEEGTQYF.

The rearrangement links TRBV10-3 to TRBJ2-2; 10 nucleotides align to TRBD2. The CDR3 consists of 22 residues. With V trimmed by 3 bases and J by 0 bases, 19 bases remained unmatched. The V gene's germline CDR1 is ENHRY and CDR2 SYGVKD. The CDR3 region has the DNA TGTGCCATCAGTGACGGGTTTCGTCTAACAGCGGGAGGGCCCGCGAACACCGGGGAGCTGTTTTTT. Translation: CAISDGFRLTAGGPANTGELFF.